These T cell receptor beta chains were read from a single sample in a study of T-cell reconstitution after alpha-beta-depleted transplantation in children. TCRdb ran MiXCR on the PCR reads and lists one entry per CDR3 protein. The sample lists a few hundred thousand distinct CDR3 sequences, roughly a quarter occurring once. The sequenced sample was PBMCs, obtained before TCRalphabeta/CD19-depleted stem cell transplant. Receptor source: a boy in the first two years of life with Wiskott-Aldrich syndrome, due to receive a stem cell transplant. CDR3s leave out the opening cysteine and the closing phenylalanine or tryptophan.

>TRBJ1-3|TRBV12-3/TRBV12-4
ASSLQSGAGNTIY
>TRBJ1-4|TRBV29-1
SVGTPLSEKLF
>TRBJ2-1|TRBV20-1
SARSHSGRGYNEQF
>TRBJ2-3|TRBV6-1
ASSEGGRGTDTQY
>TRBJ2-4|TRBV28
ASNWGGKNIQY
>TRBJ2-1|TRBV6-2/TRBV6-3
ATNTERLLSYNEQF
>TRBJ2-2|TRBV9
ASSATREATGELF
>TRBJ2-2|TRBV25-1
ASSEYDRPTGELF
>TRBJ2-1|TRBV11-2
ASSLAGKGNNEQF
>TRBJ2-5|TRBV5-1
ASSLGFAKETQY
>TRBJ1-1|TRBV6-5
ASKQGLRGNTEAF
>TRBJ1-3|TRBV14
ASSQTKGSYSGNTIY
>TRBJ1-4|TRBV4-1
ASSQDWLGQANEKLF
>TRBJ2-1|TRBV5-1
ASSLSPRYDNEQF
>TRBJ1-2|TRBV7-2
ASSPRTRFYGYT
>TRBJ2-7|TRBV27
ASRSQSSAYEQY
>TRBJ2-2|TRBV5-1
ASSLAGQQITGELF
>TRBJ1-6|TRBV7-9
ASSLAARGNSPLH
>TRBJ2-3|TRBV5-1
ASSPNLGGTDTQY
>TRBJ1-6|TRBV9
ASSLRGTVNSPLH
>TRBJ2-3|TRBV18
ASSPTTPSTDTQY
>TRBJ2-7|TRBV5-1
ASSLRGRGTYEQY
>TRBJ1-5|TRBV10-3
AISYAGDNQPQH
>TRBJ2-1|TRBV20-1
SAREGTGNEQF
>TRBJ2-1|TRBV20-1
SAKGRRGYNEQF
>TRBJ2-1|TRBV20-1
SLREDYNEQF
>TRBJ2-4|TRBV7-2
ASSFRDRKNIQY
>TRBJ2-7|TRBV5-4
ASSKKQGAEQY
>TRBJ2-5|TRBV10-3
AISEGRRPQETQY
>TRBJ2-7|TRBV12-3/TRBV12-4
ASSLLPSSYEQY
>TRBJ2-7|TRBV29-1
SVDLGTGGGYEQY
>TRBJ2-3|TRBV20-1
SARTSGSSDTQY
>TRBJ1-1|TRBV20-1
SALYTEAF
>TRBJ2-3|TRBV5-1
ASSLGGEDTQY
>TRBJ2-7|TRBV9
ASSAGTGVGEQY
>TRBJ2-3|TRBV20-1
SARRLATDTQY
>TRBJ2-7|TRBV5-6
ASSFTGTSFDYEQY
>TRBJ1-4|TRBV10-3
AISESSLSEKLF
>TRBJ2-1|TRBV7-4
TSCLARPGGGIWNEQF
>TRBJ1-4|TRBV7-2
ASSLDRGLTEKLF
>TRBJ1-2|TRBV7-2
ASRGTGKGYT
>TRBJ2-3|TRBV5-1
ASRLEDTQY
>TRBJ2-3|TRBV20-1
SAATSGSGYTQY